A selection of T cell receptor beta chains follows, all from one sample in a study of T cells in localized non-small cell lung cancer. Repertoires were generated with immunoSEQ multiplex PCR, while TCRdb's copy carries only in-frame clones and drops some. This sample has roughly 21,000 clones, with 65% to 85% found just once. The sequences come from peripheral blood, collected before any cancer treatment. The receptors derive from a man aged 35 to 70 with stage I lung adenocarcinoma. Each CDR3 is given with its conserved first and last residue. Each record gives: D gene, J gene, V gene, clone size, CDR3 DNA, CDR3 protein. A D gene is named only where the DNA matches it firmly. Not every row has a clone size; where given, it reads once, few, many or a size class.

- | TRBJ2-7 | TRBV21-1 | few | TGTGCCAGCAGCCGGCAACCTCGTCAGGGAATTAGTCGGGAGCAGTACTTC | CASSRQPRQGISREQYF
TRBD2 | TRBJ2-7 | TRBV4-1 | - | TGCGCCAGCAGCCAAGATTGGTCCGGGACTATCTCCTACGAGCAGTACTTC | CASSQDWSGTISYEQYF
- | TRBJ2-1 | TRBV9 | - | TGTGCCAGCAGCGTAGCTACATCGAGTGTATCGAGCGCCTTGGCAGACAATGAGCAGTTCTTC | CASSVATSSVSSALADNEQFF
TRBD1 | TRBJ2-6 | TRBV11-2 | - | TGTGCCAGCAGCTCCCGGACAGGTTCAGTAGCTGGGGCCAACGTCCTGACTTTC | CASSSRTGSVAGANVLTF
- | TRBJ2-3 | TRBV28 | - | TGTGCCAGCAGTCCCGGTGATATCCGCAGCGATACGCAGTATTTT | CASSPGDIRSDTQYF
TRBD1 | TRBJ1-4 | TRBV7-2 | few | TGTGCCAGCAGCAGGACAGGGTTCGGGAATGAAAAACTGTTTTTT | CASSRTGFGNEKLFF
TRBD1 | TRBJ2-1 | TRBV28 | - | TGTGCCAGCAGTTCAATAACAGGGGGCGAATCCTACAATGAGCAGTTCTTC | CASSSITGGESYNEQFF
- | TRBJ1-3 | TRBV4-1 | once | TGCGCCAGCAGCCAAGACCCCCTCCCCCTCCGACGGAGCTCTGGAAACACCATATATTTT | CASSQDPLPLRRSSGNTIYF
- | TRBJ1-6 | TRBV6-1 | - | TGTGCCAGCAGTGATTCGGAGAGCTCCTATAATTCACCCCTCCACTTT | CASSDSESSYNSPLHF
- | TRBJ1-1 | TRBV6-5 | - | TGTGCCAGCAGTTCACGGGACGGGATGAACACTGAAGCTTTCTTT | CASSSRDGMNTEAFF
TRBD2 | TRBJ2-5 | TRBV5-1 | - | TGCGCCAGCAGCCGAGCGGGGGCCTTACAAGAGACCCAGTACTTC | CASSRAGALQETQYF
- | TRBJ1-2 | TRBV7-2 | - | TGTGCCAGCAGCTCTATGGTTGGGGCGGCCTATGGCTACACCTTC | CASSSMVGAAYGYTF
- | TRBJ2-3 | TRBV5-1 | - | TGCGCCAGCAGCTGGTTGGGGGCTGGTACAGATACGCAGTATTTT | CASSWLGAGTDTQYF
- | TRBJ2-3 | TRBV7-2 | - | TGTGCCAGCAGCTCTTTCCTAGATACGCAGTATTTT | CASSSFLDTQYF
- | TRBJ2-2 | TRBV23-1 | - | TGCGCCAGCAGTCAATCTAGTCAAGCGTGCACCGGGGAGCTGTTTTTT | CASSQSSQACTGELFF
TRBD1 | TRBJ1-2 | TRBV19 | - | TGTGCCAGTAGTATGTCCGCCGACAGGGCAAGGTATGGCTACACCTTC | CASSMSADRARYGYTF
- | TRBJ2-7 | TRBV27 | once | TGTGCCAGCAGTTCTGGCCGCTCCTACGAGCAGTACTTC | CASSSGRSYEQYF
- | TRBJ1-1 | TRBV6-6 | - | TGTGCCAGCAGTCGAGGGGGACGGACTGAAGCTTTCTTT | CASSRGGRTEAFF
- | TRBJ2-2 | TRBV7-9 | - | TGTGCCAGCAGCTTAAGATTGACCGGGGAGCTGTTTTTT | CASSLRLTGELFF
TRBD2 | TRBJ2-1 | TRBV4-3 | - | TGCGCCAGCAGCCAGGGACTAGTCTATGAGCAGTTCTTC | CASSQGLVYEQFF
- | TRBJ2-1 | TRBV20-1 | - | TGCAGTGCTAGAGACTATCCTGAGCAGTTCTTC | CSARDYPEQFF
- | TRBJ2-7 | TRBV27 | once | TGTGCCAGCAGCCCACCAGGGGGGCGGGGGTACGAGCAGTACTTC | CASSPPGGRGYEQYF
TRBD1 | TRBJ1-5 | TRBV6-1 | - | TGTGCCAGCAGTGAACTGACAGGGGGCGGTCAGCCCCAGCATTTT | CASSELTGGGQPQHF
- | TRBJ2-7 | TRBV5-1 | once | TGCGCCAGCAGCCTGGGAGGCTACGAGCAGTACTTC | CASSLGGYEQYF
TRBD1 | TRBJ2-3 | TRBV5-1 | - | TGCGCCAGCAGCGGACAGGGACCGGACACAGATACGCAGTATTTT | CASSGQGPDTDTQYF
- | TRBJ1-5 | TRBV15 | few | TGTGCCACCAGAGACAGGAATAATAGCAATCAGCCCCAGCATTTT | CATRDRNNSNQPQHF
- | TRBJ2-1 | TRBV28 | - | TGTGCCAGCAGCTTTATGACAGGAAGCAATGAGCAGTTCTTC | CASSFMTGSNEQFF
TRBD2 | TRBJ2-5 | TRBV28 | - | TGTGCCAGCAGTTTGGCGGGGGGCGGCAGCCAGTACTTC | CASSLAGGGSQYF
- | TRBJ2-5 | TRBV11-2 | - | TGTGCCAGCAGCTTAAATTATGGTTCCCAAGAGACCCAGTACTTC | CASSLNYGSQETQYF
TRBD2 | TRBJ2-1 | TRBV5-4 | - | TGTGCCAGCAGCCACCTTACTAGCGGGATCGGTAATGAGCAGTTCTTC | CASSHLTSGIGNEQFF
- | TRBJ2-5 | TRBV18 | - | TGTGCCAGCTCACCACTCCTGTACCAAGAGACCCAGTACTTC | CASSPLLYQETQYF
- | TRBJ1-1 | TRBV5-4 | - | TGTGCCAGCACCTCTGGTGGACAGTCAACATGGACTGAAGCTTTCTTT | CASTSGGQSTWTEAFF
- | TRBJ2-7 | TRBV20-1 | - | TGCAGTGCGGGACCAAGCTACGAGCAGTACTTC | CSAGPSYEQYF
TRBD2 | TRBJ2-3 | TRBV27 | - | TGTGCCAGCAGTGTTAGCGGGGGGTTTTCAGATACGCAGTATTTT | CASSVSGGFSDTQYF
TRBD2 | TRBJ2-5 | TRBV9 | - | TGTGCCAGCAGCCCCGGGAGGGGTGAAGAGACCCAGTACTTC | CASSPGRGEETQYF
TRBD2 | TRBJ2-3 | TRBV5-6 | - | TGTGCCAGCAGCTTGGGACTAGCGGGAGCAGATACGCAGTATTTT | CASSLGLAGADTQYF
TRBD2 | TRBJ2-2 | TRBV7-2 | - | TGTGCCAGCGCAAGGCTAGCGGGTAACACCGGGGAGCTGTTTTTT | CASARLAGNTGELFF
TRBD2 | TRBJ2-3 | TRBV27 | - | TGTGCCGCGGGGGGATACACAGATACGCAGTATTTT | CAAGGYTDTQYF
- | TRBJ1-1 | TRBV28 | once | TGTGCCAGCAGCCGGGGGGTAAACACTGAAGCTTTCTTT | CASSRGVNTEAFF
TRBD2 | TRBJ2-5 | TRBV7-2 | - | TGTGCCAGCAGCTTGTCTAGCGGGAGGTCTCAAGAGACCCAGTACTTC | CASSLSSGRSQETQYF
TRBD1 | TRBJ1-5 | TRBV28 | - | TGTGCCAGCAGAGCACAGGGGGCAGGCAATCAGCCCCAGCATTTT | CASRAQGAGNQPQHF
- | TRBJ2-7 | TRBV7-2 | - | TGTGCCAGCAGCTCCTCCCCCGAGCAGTACTTC | CASSSSPEQYF
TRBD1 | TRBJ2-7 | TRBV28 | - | TGTGCCAGCAGTGGGGACAGCTACGAGCAGTACTTC | CASSGDSYEQYF
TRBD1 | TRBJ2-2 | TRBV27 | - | TGTGCCAGCAGGACAGTGGGACAGGGGATAATCGGGGAGCTGTTTTTT | CASRTVGQGIIGELFF